The present T cell receptor (beta chain) was sequenced within a study of CD8 T cells in Susac syndrome. Random hexamers served to reverse transcribe roughly 0.45 to 1 ug RNA. One entry per CDR3 protein, called by TCRdb with MiXCR from the immunoSEQ multiplex PCR reads. The table records under 150,000 distinct CDR3 sequences, 90% to 95% of them present only once. The CDR3 runs 14 residues. V shed 6 bases and J 4 bases; nucleotides not matched to a gene: 6. TEMRA cells were FACS-enriched, while CD8+ and CD4+ T cells were negatively isolated. The source material was CD8+ T cells from PBMCs. J is TRBJ2-1 and V is TRBV12-3 or TRBV12-4; TRBD2 matches 7 bases. This receptor was obtained from a human donor in good health. The CDR3 sequence is CASSSAGPYNEQFF. Here the CDR3 DNA reads TGTGCCAGCAGCTCAGCGGGACCTTACAATGAGCAGTTCTTC.